Below are 6 T cell receptor beta chains sequenced from a single sample in a study of T cells in Graves' hyperthyroidism and ophthalmopathy. The source material, RNA transcripts, was used to amplify TCR beta CDR3 regions. The HTBI primer set served for first-round RT-PCR of the TCR CDR3. TCRdb used MiXCR to reprocess the multiplex PCR reads, holding one entry per CDR3 protein. The sample holds fewer than 650,000 distinct CDR3 sequences, roughly 14% seen once. Sequenced: blood. The receptor set was obtained from a young woman with Graves' hyperthyroidism that later progressed to Graves' ophthalmopathy.

This clonotype was detected ten times or more. The chain carries TRBV6-4 and TRBJ1-1; unclear D gene. Germline V gene data show CDR1 as MRHNA and CDR2 as SNTAGT. The CDR3 is made up of 13 amino acids. V was trimmed by 0 bases and J by 4 bases, leaving 6 bases between them. The CDR3: CASSDSWGTEAFF. The CDR3 DNA follows: TGTGCCAGCAGTGACTCCTGGGGCACTGAAGCTTTCTTT.

This clonotype was picked up many times. The chain links TRBV19 to TRBJ2-3; 14 bases are shared with TRBD2. The germline V gene has CDR1 LNHDA and CDR2 SQIVND (reference sequence). Trimming cost V 6 bases and J 2 bases; bases outside gene matches: 10. This CDR3 is 18 amino acids long. The CDR3 coding sequence is TGTGCCAGTAGCCGCGGACTAGCGGGAGGAAGCTTCACAGATACGCAGTATTTT. Translation: CASSRGLAGGSFTDTQYF.

On this clonotype: This could be a read error, since a much larger clone is one nucleotide away. The conserved final phenylalanine or tryptophan is absent from the CDR3, which likely points to a read error. The chain recombines TRBV7-2 with TRBJ1-3, with D perhaps matching TRBD1 (6 bases). The CDR3 contains 14 residues. V lost 5 bases, J lost 2 bases, and 10 bases lay in between. In germline, CDR1 is SGHTA, CDR2 FQGNSA. Here the CDR3 DNA reads TGTGCCAGCAGCGAAGGGGGGGCTGGAAACACCATATATCTT. Amino acid sequence: CASSEGGAGNTIYL.

This clonotype was seen ten or more times. The chain links TRBV13 to TRBJ1-2, with TRBD1 matching over 7 bases. Germline V CDR1 and CDR2: PRHDT, FYEKMQ (reference sequence). V gave up 6 bases and J gave up 7 bases; unmatched junction bases: 11. The length of the CDR3 is 14 residues. The CDR3 sequence is CASRWTGTEGGYTF. The CDR3 region has the DNA TGTGCCAGCAGATGGACCGGGACAGAGGGTGGCTACACCTTC.

V is TRBV30 and J is TRBJ2-3; unclear D gene. Germline loops: CDR1 GTSNPN, CDR2 SVGIG (reference sequence). V lost 8 bases and J 0 bases, leaving 18 bases between the germline ends. CDR3 length: 15 residues. The CDR3 nucleotides are TGTGCCGGCCATCCCTCGGGTGCGAGCACAGATACGCAGTATTTT. It codes for CAGHPSGASTDTQYF.

This rearrangement joins TRBV20-1 to TRBJ2-1, with D maybe TRBD1 (5 bases). The CDR3 spans 13 residues. Germline V gives CDR1 DFQATT, CDR2 SNEGSKA (reference sequence). V was clipped by 0 bases and J by 2 bases, with 5 bases between them. CDR3 in DNA: TGCAGTGCTAGAGAAGGGGCCTACAATGAGCAGTTCTTC. Protein product: CSAREGAYNEQFF.